This TCR beta chain was identified during a study of blood T cell repertoires in COVID-19. Study context: Acute-phase and convalescent COVID-19 samples originated in the United States, Italy and Spain. In each case, the material was cDNA or gDNA derived from T cells, B-cell-depleted T cells, or PBMCs.

CDR1 is LNHNV and CDR2 is YYDKDF in the germline V gene (reference sequence). The V and J ends lost 6 bases and 5 bases, in that order; junction bases with no gene match: 6. The length of the CDR3 is 16 residues. As originally analysed: Scientists estimated how many nucleated cells there were by amplifying reference gene primers. Sequencing used immunoSEQ multiplex PCR; TCRdb keeps in-frame clones, though not all of them. The D gene and trimming were derived from the DNA, and the V and J assignments and clone size from that table. The data contain 250,000 to 300,000 clones, roughly 88% of them singletons.

This TCR derives from a woman aged 25-40 years with active or convalescent COVID-19. This chain links TRBV15 with TRBJ2-1; 14 bases map to TRBD2. Sequenced sample: peripheral blood. This CDR3 is CATSRGLAGGDNEQFF. The DNA for the CDR3 is TGTGCCACCAGTCGTGGACTAGCGGGGGGTGACAATGAGCAGTTCTTC.